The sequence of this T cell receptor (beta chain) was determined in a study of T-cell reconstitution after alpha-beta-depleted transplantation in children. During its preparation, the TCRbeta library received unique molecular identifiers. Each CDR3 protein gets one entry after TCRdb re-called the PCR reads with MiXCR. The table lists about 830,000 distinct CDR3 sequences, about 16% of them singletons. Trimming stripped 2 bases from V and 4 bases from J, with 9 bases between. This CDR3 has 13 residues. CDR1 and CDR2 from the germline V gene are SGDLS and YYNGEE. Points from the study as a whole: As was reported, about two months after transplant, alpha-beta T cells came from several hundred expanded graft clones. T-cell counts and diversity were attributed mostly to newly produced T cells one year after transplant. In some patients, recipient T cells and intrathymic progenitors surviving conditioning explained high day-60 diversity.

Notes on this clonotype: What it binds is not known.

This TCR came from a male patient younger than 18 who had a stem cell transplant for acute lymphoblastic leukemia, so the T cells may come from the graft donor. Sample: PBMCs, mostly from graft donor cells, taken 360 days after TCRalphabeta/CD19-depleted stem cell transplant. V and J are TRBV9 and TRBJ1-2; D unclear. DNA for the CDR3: TGTGCCAGCAGCGTGGAATTGAGCTATGGCTACACCTTC. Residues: CASSVELSYGYTF.